This T cell receptor beta chain was retrieved from a study of T cell responses to AZD1222 COVID-19 vaccine. Clones were read by immunoSEQ multiplex PCR, and TCRdb kept only the in-frame ones, dropping some. This sample yields more than 95,000 clones, of which around 92% are seen a single time; 2.5% to 3.5% belongs to the top ten. The CDR3 is 15 residues long. V dropped 1 base and J dropped 8; count of bases not matched to a gene: 5. Germline V gives CDR1 SGHRS, CDR2 YFSETQ. The J gene is TRBJ1-4, the V gene TRBV5-1; 10 bases match TRBD1. This clonotype was sampled from an adult in good health. Sequences were derived from peripheral blood, sampled on day 0 of AZD1222 vaccination. Here the CDR3 DNA reads TGCGCCAGCAGCTTGTCCGGGACAGGGGCCGAAAAACTGTTTTTT. This encodes CASSLSGTGAEKLFF.